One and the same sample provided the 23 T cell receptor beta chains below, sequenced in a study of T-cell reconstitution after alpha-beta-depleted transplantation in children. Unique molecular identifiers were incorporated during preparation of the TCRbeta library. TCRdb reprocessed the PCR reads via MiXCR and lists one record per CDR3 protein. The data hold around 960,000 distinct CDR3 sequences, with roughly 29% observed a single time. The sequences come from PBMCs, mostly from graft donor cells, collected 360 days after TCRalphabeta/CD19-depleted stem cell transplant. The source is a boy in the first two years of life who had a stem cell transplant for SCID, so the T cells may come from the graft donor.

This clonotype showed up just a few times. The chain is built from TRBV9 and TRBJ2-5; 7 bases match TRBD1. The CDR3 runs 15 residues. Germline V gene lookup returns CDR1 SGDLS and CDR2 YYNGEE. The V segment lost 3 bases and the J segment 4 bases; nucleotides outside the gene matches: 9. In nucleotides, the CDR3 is TGTGCCAGCAGCGCCACAGGGGCGCCACCAGAGACCCAGTACTTC. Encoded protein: CASSATGAPPETQYF.

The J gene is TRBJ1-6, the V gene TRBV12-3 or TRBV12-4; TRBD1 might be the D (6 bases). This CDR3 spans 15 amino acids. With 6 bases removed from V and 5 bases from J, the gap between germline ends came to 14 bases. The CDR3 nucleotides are TGTGCCAGCAGCCGTCAGGGGAGGGATAATTCACCCCTCCACTTT. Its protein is CASSRQGRDNSPLHF.

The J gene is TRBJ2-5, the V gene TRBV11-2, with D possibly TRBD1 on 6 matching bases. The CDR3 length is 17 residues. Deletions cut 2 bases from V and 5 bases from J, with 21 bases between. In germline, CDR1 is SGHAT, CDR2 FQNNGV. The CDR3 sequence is CASSLRGGPVSFETQYF. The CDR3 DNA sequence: TGTGCCAGCAGCTTACGAGGGGGTCCTGTTAGTTTCGAGACCCAGTACTTC.

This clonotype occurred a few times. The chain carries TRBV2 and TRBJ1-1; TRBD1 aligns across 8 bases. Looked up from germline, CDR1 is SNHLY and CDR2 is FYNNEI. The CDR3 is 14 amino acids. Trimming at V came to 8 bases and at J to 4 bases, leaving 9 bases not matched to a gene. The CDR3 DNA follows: TGTGCCAGCTCTGGGGCAGGGGGCGTCACTGAAGCTTTCTTT. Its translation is CASSGAGGVTEAFF.

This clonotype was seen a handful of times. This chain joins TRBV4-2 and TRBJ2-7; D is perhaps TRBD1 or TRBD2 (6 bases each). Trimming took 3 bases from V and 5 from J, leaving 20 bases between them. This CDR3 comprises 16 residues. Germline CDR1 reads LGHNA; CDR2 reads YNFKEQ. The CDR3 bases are TGTGCCAGCAGCCACACTTTCGGTGGAGGGGGTGACGAGCAGTACTTC. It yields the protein CASSHTFGGGGDEQYF.

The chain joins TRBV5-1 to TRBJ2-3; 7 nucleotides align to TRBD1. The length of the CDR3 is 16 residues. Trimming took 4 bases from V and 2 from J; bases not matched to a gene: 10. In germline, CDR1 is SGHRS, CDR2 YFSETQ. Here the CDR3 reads CASSPPTGLTTDTQYF. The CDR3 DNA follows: TGCGCCAGCAGCCCGCCGACAGGGCTCACCACAGATACGCAGTATTTT.

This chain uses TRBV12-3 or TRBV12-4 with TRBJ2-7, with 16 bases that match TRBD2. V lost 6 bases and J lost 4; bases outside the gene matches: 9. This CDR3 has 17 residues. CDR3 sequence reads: CASRVTGTSGGGYEQYF. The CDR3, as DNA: TGTGCCAGCAGGGTCACCGGGACTAGCGGGGGGGGATACGAGCAGTACTTC.

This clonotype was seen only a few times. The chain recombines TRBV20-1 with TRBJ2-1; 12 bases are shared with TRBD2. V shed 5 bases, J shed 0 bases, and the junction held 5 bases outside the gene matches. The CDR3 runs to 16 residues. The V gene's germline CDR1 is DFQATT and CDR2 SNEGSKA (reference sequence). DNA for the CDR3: TGCAGTGCTGGACTAGCGGGGATAAGCTCCTACAATGAGCAGTTCTTC. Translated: CSAGLAGISSYNEQFF.

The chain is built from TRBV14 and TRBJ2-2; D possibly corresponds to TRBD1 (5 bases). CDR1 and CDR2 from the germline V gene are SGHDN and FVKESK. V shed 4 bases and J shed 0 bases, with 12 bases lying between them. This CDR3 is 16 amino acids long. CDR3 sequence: CASSPPQATNTGELFF. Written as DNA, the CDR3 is TGTGCCAGCAGCCCCCCACAGGCCACGAACACCGGGGAGCTGTTTTTT.

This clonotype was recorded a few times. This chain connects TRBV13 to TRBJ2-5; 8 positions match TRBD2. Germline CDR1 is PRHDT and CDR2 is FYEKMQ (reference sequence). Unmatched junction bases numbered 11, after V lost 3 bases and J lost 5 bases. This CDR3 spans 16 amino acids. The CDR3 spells CASSFGGDLPGETQYF. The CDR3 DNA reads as TGTGCCAGCAGCTTCGGGGGGGACCTTCCCGGGGAGACCCAGTACTTC.

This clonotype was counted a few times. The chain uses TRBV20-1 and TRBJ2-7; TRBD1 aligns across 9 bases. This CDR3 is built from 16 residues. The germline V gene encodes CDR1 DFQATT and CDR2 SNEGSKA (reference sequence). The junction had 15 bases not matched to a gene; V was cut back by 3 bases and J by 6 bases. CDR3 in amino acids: CSARDYLRDREAEQYF. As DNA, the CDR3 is TGCAGTGCTAGGGACTACCTACGGGACAGGGAGGCCGAGCAGTACTTC.

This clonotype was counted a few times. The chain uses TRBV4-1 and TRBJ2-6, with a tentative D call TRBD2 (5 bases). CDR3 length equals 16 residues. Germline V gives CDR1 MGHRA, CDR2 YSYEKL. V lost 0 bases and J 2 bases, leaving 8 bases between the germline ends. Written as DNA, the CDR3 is TGCGCCAGCAGCCAAGATCGAGGGACTGGGGCCAACGTCCTGACTTTC. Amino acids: CASSQDRGTGANVLTF.

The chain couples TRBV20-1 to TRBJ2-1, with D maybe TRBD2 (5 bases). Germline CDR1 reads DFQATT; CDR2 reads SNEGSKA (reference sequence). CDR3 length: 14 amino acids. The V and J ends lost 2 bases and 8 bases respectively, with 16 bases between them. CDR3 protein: CSARYGVPGDEQFF. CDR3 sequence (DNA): TGCAGTGCTAGATACGGGGTCCCTGGGGATGAGCAGTTCTTC.

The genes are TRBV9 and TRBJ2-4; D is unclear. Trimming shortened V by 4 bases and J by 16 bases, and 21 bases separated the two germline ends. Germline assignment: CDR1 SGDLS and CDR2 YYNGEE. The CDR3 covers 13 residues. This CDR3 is CASSPEPWGLGYF. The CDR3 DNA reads TGTGCCAGCAGCCCAGAGCCATGGGGTTTAGGCTACTTC.

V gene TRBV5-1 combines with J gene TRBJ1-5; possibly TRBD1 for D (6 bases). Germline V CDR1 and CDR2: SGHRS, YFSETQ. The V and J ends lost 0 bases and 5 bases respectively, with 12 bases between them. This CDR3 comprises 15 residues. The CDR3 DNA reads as TGCGCCAGCAGCTTGGTTACAGGGCCCGATCAGCCCCAGCATTTT. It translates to CASSLVTGPDQPQHF.

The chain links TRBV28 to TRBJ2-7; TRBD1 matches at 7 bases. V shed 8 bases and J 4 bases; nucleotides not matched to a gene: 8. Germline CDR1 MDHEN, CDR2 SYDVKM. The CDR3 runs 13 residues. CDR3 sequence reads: CASGTAEYYEQYF. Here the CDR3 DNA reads TGTGCCAGCGGGACAGCGGAATATTACGAGCAGTACTTC.

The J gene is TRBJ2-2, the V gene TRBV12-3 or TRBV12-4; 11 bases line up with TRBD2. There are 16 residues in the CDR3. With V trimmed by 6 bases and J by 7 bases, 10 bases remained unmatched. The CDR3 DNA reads TGTGCCAGCAGGCCTGCTAGCGGGGGGCGGCACGGGGAGCTGTTTTTT. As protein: CASRPASGGRHGELFF.

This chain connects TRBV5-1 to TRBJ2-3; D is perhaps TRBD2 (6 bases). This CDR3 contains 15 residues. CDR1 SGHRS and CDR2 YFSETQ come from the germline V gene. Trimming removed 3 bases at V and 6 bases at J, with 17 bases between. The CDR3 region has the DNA TGCGCCAGCAGCTGGGCGCCGGTCGGAGGGGATACGCAGTATTTT. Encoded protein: CASSWAPVGGDTQYF. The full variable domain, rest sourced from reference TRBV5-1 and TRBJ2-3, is KAGVTQTPRYLIKTRGQQVTLSCSPISGHRSVSWYQQTPGQGLQFLFEYFSETQRNKGNFPGRFSGRQFSNSRSEMNVSTLELGDSALYLCASSWAPVGGDTQYFGPGTRLTVL.

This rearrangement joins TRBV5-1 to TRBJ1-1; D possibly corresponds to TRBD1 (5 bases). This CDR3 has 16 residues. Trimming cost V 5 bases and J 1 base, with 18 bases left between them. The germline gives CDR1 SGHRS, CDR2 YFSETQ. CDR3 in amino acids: CASRFQGLGKNTEAFF. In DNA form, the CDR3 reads TGCGCCAGCAGATTCCAGGGTTTGGGAAAGAACACTGAAGCTTTCTTT.

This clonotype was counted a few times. The CDR3, as DNA: TGTGCCAGCAAAACCGGGACTAGCGGGAAGTACCAAGAGACCCAGTACTTC. This encodes CASKTGTSGKYQETQYF. The chain links TRBV6-1 to TRBJ2-5, with TRBD2 matching over 13 bases. Germline V gene sequence: CDR1 MNHNS, CDR2 SASEGT. The CDR3 sequence is 17 residues long. The V and J ends lost 7 bases and 0 bases, in that order; junction bases with no gene match: 8.

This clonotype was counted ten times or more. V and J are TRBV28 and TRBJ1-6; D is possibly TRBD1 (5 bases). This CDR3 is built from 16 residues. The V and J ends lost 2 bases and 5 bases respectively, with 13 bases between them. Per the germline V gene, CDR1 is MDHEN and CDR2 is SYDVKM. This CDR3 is CASSLTTVGDNSPLHF. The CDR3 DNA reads TGTGCCAGCAGTTTAACGACCGTGGGGGATAATTCACCCCTCCACTTT.

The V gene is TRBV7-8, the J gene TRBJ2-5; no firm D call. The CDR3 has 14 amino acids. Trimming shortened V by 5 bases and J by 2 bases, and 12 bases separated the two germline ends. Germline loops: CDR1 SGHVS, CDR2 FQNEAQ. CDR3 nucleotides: TGTGCCAGCAGCCAGTTCGGGCGGCAAGAGACCCAGTACTTC. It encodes CASSQFGRQETQYF. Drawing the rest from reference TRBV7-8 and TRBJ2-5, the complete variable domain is GAGVSQSPRYKVAKRGQDVALRCDPISGHVSLFWYQQALGQGPEFLTYFQNEAQLDKSGLPSDRFFAERPEGSVSTLKIQRTQQEDSAVYLCASSQFGRQETQYFGPGTRLLVL.

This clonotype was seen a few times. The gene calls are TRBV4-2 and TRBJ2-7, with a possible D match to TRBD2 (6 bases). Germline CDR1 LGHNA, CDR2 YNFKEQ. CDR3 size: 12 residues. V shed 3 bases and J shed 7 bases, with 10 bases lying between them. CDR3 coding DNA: TGTGCCAGCAGCCAGGATCGGGGGGAGCAGTACTTC. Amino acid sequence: CASSQDRGEQYF.